The 28 T cell receptor beta chains below all came from one sample that was sequenced in a study of blood T cell repertoires in COVID-19 (dated by TCRdb to about 2020). Library generation was performed with the immunoSEQ multiplex PCR assay. The clones in this table, taken by TCRdb from immuneACCESS, are in-frame only. Not every clone is retained; where verified, under half of the shortfall comes from an unresolved V gene, and the cause of the rest is unknown. The sample profile shows over 130,000 clones; around 90% of them were found once. Together, the top ten hold more than 2% of the sample. The sequenced material came from peripheral blood. Receptors originate from a human donor with COVID-19, enrolled during active disease. The donor label of this sample is uncertain.

The CDR3 is CASSPRGTDTQYF. In DNA form, the CDR3 reads TGTGCCAGCAGCCCCCGGGGAACAGATACGCAGTATTTT. The V call is TRBV3-1 (or the pseudogene TRBV3-2), the J call TRBJ2-3, with a weak D call TRBD2 (5 bases). Germline V gives CDR1 LGHDT, CDR2 YNNKEL (reference sequence). This CDR3 has 13 residues. V dropped 4 bases and J dropped 3 bases, with 8 bases sitting between them.

The V gene is TRBV5-1, the J gene TRBJ1-3; D remains unclear. The germline CDR1 and CDR2 sequences are SGHRS and YFSETQ. With 2 bases removed from V and 0 bases from J, the gap between germline ends came to 6 bases. This CDR3 spans 14 amino acids. This CDR3 reads CASSFGSSGNTIYF. CDR3 coding DNA: TGCGCCAGCAGCTTCGGGAGCTCTGGAAACACCATATATTTT.

The gene calls are TRBV29-1 and TRBJ2-7; D call uncertain. The CDR3 runs to 12 residues. The germline V and J ends were trimmed by 4 bases and 3 bases, with 10 bases remaining between them. The germline gives CDR1 SQVTM, CDR2 ANQGSEA. The CDR3 DNA reads as TGCAGCGTTGTCGTCAGGCACTACGAGCAGTACTTC. Translation gives CSVVVRHYEQYF.

The chain employs TRBV6-6 and TRBJ1-1, with D maybe TRBD1 (5 bases). CDR3 length: 14 residues. Germline V gene lookup returns CDR1 MNHNY and CDR2 SVGAGI (reference sequence). Trimming removed 0 bases from V and 11 bases from J, with 16 bases in between. The CDR3 DNA reads as TGTGCCAGCAGTTACTCTATGTGGCAGGGCTGGGCTTTCTTT. This sequence encodes CASSYSMWQGWAFF.

This chain joins TRBV5-6 and TRBJ1-1, with TRBD1 matching 10 bases. CDR1 is SGHDT, CDR2 YYEEEE, per germline. This CDR3 is 15 amino acids long. The junction had 7 bases not matched to a gene; V was cut back by 4 bases and J by 4 bases. As DNA, the CDR3 is TGTGCCAGCAGCCTGCGGACAGGGGGTGGCACTGAAGCTTTCTTT. It is translated as CASSLRTGGGTEAFF.

This clone was observed once. The V and J genes are TRBV3-1 (or the pseudogene TRBV3-2) and TRBJ2-1, with TRBD1 matching over 9 bases. The CDR3 loop spans 15 amino acids. The ends lost 3 bases at V and 8 bases at J; junction bases unmatched: 8. In germline, CDR1 is LGHDT, CDR2 YNNKEL (reference sequence). The CDR3 region has the DNA TGTGCCAGCAGCCACCGGGACAGGGTTTTGGATGAGCAGTTCTTC. Protein: CASSHRDRVLDEQFF.

The chain uses TRBV11-1 and TRBJ2-1; D might be TRBD2 (6 bases). The V end lost 3 bases, the J end lost 4 bases, and 13 bases lay between the germline ends. Germline V gives CDR1 SGHAT, CDR2 FQDESV (reference sequence). The CDR3 has 15 amino acids. CDR3 region: CASSFPAGTYNEQFF. The CDR3 coding sequence is TGTGCCAGCAGCTTTCCCGCGGGGACGTACAATGAGCAGTTCTTC.

The chain has TRBV5-4 and TRBJ2-7, with TRBD1 matching over 7 bases. V was pared by 2 bases and J by 3 bases, with 8 bases of the junction left unmatched. Germline V lookup: CDR1 SGHNT, CDR2 YYREEE (reference sequence). CDR3 size: 15 residues. CDR3 in DNA: TGTGCCAGCAGCTTAAACAGGGGATCCTACTACGAGCAGTACTTC. Residues: CASSLNRGSYYEQYF.

This chain uses TRBV15 with TRBJ2-5, with D tentatively TRBD2 (6 bases). Trimming shortened V by 0 bases and J by 5 bases, and 10 bases separated the two germline ends. The CDR3 is made up of 14 amino acids. In germline, CDR1 is LNHNV, CDR2 YYDKDF (reference sequence). The CDR3 reads CATSRDLAGETQYF. In DNA form, the CDR3 reads TGTGCCACCAGCAGAGACTTGGCGGGGGAGACCCAGTACTTC.

The genes are TRBV12-3 or TRBV12-4 and TRBJ2-7; D is ambiguous. The CDR3 consists of 11 residues. Trimming took 4 bases from V and 2 from J, leaving 3 bases between them. The DNA of the CDR3 is TGTGCCAGCAGTTCAACCTACGAGCAGTACTTC. Translated: CASSSTYEQYF.

The CDR3 spells CASSESLRGTGELFF. The DNA of the CDR3 is TGCGCCAGCAGTGAGTCGTTGCGGGGGACCGGGGAGCTGTTTTTT. This sequence joins TRBV10-2 and TRBJ2-2, with 7 bases matching TRBD2. The CDR3 has 15 amino acids. V dropped 0 bases and J dropped 5; count of bases not matched to a gene: 3. Germline values: CDR1 WSHSY, CDR2 SAAADI.

V is TRBV5-4 and J is TRBJ2-3; D is perhaps TRBD1 (6 bases). This CDR3 region has 17 residues. V lost 4 bases and J lost 2, with 20 bases in between. CDR1 and CDR2 from the germline V gene are SGHNT and YYREEE (reference sequence). As DNA, the CDR3 is TGTGCCAGCAGCCGCCCGAGGGGGTCAGGATCCACAGATACGCAGTATTTT. Translated: CASSRPRGSGSTDTQYF.

The rearrangement links TRBV6-5 to TRBJ1-1; D not resolved. The CDR3 runs to 14 residues. V was clipped by 7 bases and J by 0 bases, with 12 bases between them. Germline V CDR1 and CDR2: MNHEY, SVGAGI. DNA of the CDR3: TGTGCCAGCATGAGGAGGGTGATGAACACTGAAGCTTTCTTT. It is translated as CASMRRVMNTEAFF.

CDR3 sequence reads: CASSPILQPMNTEAFF. The CDR3, as DNA: TGTGCCAGCAGTCCCATATTACAGCCTATGAACACTGAAGCTTTCTTT. The chain is built from TRBV6-2 or TRBV6-3 and TRBJ1-1, with D unresolved. Germline loops: CDR1 MNHEY, CDR2 SVGEGT. CDR3 length: 16 amino acids. V lost 5 bases and J lost 0, with 16 bases in between.

The genes are TRBV10-3 and TRBJ1-1; 7 bases are a match to TRBD1. This CDR3 spans 13 amino acids. Germline V gene lookup returns CDR1 ENHRY and CDR2 SYGVKD. Trimming removed 4 bases from V and 6 bases from J; junction bases left unmatched: 5. CDR3 protein: CAISGRQGAEAFF. The CDR3 DNA is TGTGCCATCAGTGGAAGACAGGGCGCTGAAGCTTTCTTT.

A few counts support this clone. V gene TRBV12-5 combines with J gene TRBJ1-1; D is undetermined. CDR1 is LGHNT and CDR2 is FRNRAP in the germline V gene. The ends were cut back, 2 bases at V and 5 bases at J, with 15 bases in the middle. There are 15 residues in the CDR3. The chain's CDR3 is CASGLILSRGTEAFF. The CDR3 DNA sequence: TGTGCTAGTGGTTTGATCCTGTCCCGAGGGACTGAAGCTTTCTTT.

CDR3 nucleotide sequence: TGTGCCAGTAGTCTCGGACAGGGAAACTATGGCTACACCTTC. Amino acid sequence: CASSLGQGNYGYTF. This chain joins TRBV19 and TRBJ1-2; 8 bases match TRBD1. The CDR3 has 14 residues. Germline-derived CDR1 and CDR2 are LNHDA and SQIVND (reference sequence). The trim removed 5 bases at V and 2 bases at J, leaving 4 bases unmatched.

This clone was recorded only once. The chain links TRBV10-1 to TRBJ2-7, with 7 positions matching TRBD2. The germline V gene encodes CDR1 WNHNN and CDR2 SYGVQD (reference sequence). The trim removed 6 bases at V and 5 bases at J, leaving 22 bases unmatched. The CDR3 loop spans 18 amino acids. In DNA, the CDR3 is TGCGCCAGCAGGGGGGATGGGAAAACGGGAACTAGCGAGAACGAGCAGTACTTC. Its protein product is CASRGDGKTGTSENEQYF.

Remarks on this clone: An end of the junction does not agree with germline; a read error may underlie this. This chain links TRBV5-4 with TRBJ2-3, with 9 bases identical to TRBD1. This CDR3 is built from 12 residues. CDR1 is SGHNT and CDR2 is YYREEE in the germline V gene (reference sequence). CDR3 nucleotides: TGTGCCAGCAGCTTGTTGGGACAGGGAGCGTGTTTT. This encodes CASSLLGQGACF.

This chain uses TRBV2 with TRBJ2-7; 10 bases line up with TRBD2. This CDR3 contains 15 residues. J gave up 6 bases and V 1 base, and 6 bases lay outside the gene matches. Looked up from germline, CDR1 is SNHLY and CDR2 is FYNNEI. DNA of the CDR3: TGTGCCAGCAGTGAAGAATTGCTAGCGGGAGTCGAGCAGTACTTC. This codes for CASSEELLAGVEQYF.

This chain uses TRBV2 with TRBJ1-2; TRBD1 agrees at 8 bases. Germline CDR1 reads SNHLY; CDR2 reads FYNNEI. V lost 6 bases to trimming and J lost 3 bases; unmatched junction nucleotides: 3. The CDR3 runs to 13 residues. CDR3 nucleotide sequence: TGTGCCAGCAGGGCAGGGGGCGACTATGGCTACACCTTC. Translating gives CASRAGGDYGYTF.

This clone is a singleton in its sample. This chain links TRBV5-6 with TRBJ2-1; TRBD2 aligns across 11 bases. Germline V gene data show CDR1 as SGHDT and CDR2 as YYEEEE. V was pared by 3 bases and J by 7 bases, with 9 bases of the junction left unmatched. The CDR3 is 16 amino acids. The CDR3 loop is CASSSRPASGGNEQFF. The CDR3 DNA reads TGTGCCAGCAGCTCGCGCCCAGCTAGCGGGGGGAATGAGCAGTTCTTC.

The chain is built from TRBV2 and TRBJ2-2, with a weak D call TRBD1 (6 bases). There are 14 residues in the CDR3. The germline CDR1 and CDR2 sequences are SNHLY and FYNNEI. Trimming took 6 bases from V and 4 from J, leaving 12 bases between them. The DNA for the CDR3 is TGTGCCAGCAGAACAGGGTCGGGCACCGGGGAGCTGTTTTTT. It yields the protein CASRTGSGTGELFF.

V and J are TRBV2 and TRBJ2-3; 11 positions agree with TRBD2. Trimming cost V 5 bases and J 0 bases; bases outside gene matches: 7. This CDR3 is built from 17 residues. Germline values: CDR1 SNHLY, CDR2 FYNNEI. CDR3 sequence reads: CASSQPGLAESTDTQYF. As DNA, the CDR3 is TGTGCCAGCAGTCAGCCGGGACTAGCGGAAAGCACAGATACGCAGTATTTT.

The chain uses TRBV6-6 and TRBJ1-1, with D uncertain. Germline values: CDR1 MNHNY, CDR2 SVGAGI (reference sequence). Trimming shortened V by 6 bases and J by 1 base, and 12 bases separated the two germline ends. The CDR3 runs 14 residues. Here the CDR3 reads CASSPPQKNTEAFF. DNA for the CDR3: TGTGCCAGCAGCCCTCCCCAGAAGAACACTGAAGCTTTCTTT.

This rearrangement joins TRBV11-2 to TRBJ1-1, with D tentatively TRBD1 (6 bases). The CDR3 runs to 13 residues. In germline, CDR1 is SGHAT, CDR2 FQNNGV. Trimming shortened V by 5 bases and J by 3 bases, and 10 bases separated the two germline ends. The CDR3 is CASSPNRDTEAFF. CDR3 bases: TGTGCCAGCAGCCCCAACAGGGACACTGAAGCTTTCTTT.

The V gene is TRBV7-9, the J gene TRBJ1-4, with D possibly TRBD1 on 6 matching bases. The CDR3 runs 13 residues. Per germline, CDR1 SEHNR and CDR2 FQNEAQ (reference sequence). With 2 bases removed from V and 8 bases from J, the gap between germline ends came to 9 bases. This CDR3 is CASSLLTGEKLFF. DNA for the CDR3: TGTGCCAGCAGCTTACTTACAGGGGAAAAACTGTTTTTT.

The chain couples TRBV15 to TRBJ2-7, with D possibly TRBD2 on 7 matching bases. Germline CDR1 LNHNV, CDR2 YYDKDF (reference sequence). The CDR3 has 19 residues. The V end was cut by 0 bases, the J end by 4 bases, with 25 bases between. CDR3 sequence: CATSRDIGGPLRGAYEQYF. The CDR3 DNA reads TGTGCCACCAGCAGAGATATCGGGGGGCCGTTAAGGGGCGCGTACGAGCAGTACTTC.